The next 2 T cell receptor beta chains were all read from a single sample in a study of cytotoxic CD8 clonotypes in ibrutinib-treated CLL. The data were produced by immunoSEQ multiplex PCR, yet TCRdb's version contains in-frame clones alone and is incomplete. The sample holds about 310,000 clones, almost 80% seen once. Specimen: PBMCs, collected before ibrutinib treatment. The receptors derive from a human donor with chronic lymphocytic leukemia.

This clone has more than one count but fewer than ten. CDR3: CASSSPGTYEQYF. DNA of the CDR3: TGTGCCAGCAGCAGTCCAGGGACCTACGAGCAGTACTTC. This chain joins TRBV6-5 and TRBJ2-7; weak D call: TRBD1 (5 bases). V was shortened by 6 bases and J by 2 bases, with 11 bases between the two germline ends. The CDR3 runs to 13 residues. The germline V gene has CDR1 MNHEY and CDR2 SVGAGI.

The chain combines TRBV27 with TRBJ2-1; 7 bases are a match to TRBD2. The V and J ends lost 10 bases and 7 bases, in that order; junction bases with no gene match: 7. The length of the CDR3 is 12 residues. CDR1 MNHEY and CDR2 SMNVEV come from the germline V gene (reference sequence). The CDR3 DNA follows: TGTGCCACCGGGACCGGGGGGAATGAGCAGTTCTTC. Translated: CATGTGGNEQFF.